This T cell receptor beta chain was captured in a study of shared clonotypes between healthy human individuals. Cells designated naive CD8 were CD45RO-negative and were positively selected for CCR7, with terminally differentiated effector memory CD45RA+ cells excluded. Data came from immunoSEQ multiplex PCR; TCRdb stores just in-frame clones and leaves some out. This table has roughly 2.1 million clones, about 92% appearing once. The CDR3 sequence is 15 residues long. V lost 3 bases, J lost 3 bases, and 15 bases lay in between. Germline CDR1 reads MGHRA; CDR2 reads YSYEKL. Worth noting for this clone: The antigen is not known.

Study-wide results and limits: Sequencing depth was predicted to influence how clonotypes are shared among donors. The sampled material consisted only of blood, and tissue repertoires are likely to differ.

This chain uses TRBV4-1 with TRBJ2-7; perhaps TRBD2 as D (6 bases). The specimen sequenced was naive CD8+ T cells from PBMCs. The receptor was isolated from a man younger than 30 in good health. Some clones in this sample may be carry-over from other donors' samples. The CDR3 sequence: CASSQVIGGNYEQYF. In nucleotides, the CDR3 is TGCGCCAGCAGCCAGGTAATAGGAGGGAACTACGAGCAGTACTTC.